The clone carrying this T cell receptor beta chain was seen more than once but under ten times. Its antigen is undetermined. V was cut by 3 bases and J by 2 bases, with 14 bases left in between. Germline lookup yields CDR1 ENHRY and CDR2 SYGVKD. The CDR3 is 15 amino acids. CD45RA-negative memory and CD45RA+ naive subsets were split from the CD4+ cells. The data were obtained in a study of shared clonotypes between healthy human individuals. Study-wide context: Aged 18 to 49, the donors were a couple of women and three men.

Profiling relied on immunoSEQ multiplex PCR, and the TCRdb table lists in-frame clones only, not all of them. Of just over 2,000,000 clones listed, roughly 94% are singletons. Whole-study findings and limits: When naive CD4 clonotypes were compared across a few donors, approximately 5% were shared.

V gene TRBV10-3 combines with J gene TRBJ2-7; D may match TRBD1 or TRBD2 (5 bases each). The material sequenced was naive CD4+ T cells sorted from blood. Sample subset: CD45RA+ positively selected. The receptor was isolated from a man between 18 and 29 years old in good health. CDR3 loop: CAISDREGLTYEQYF. CDR3 DNA sequence: TGTGCCATCAGTGACAGAGAGGGGCTGACCTACGAGCAGTACTTC.